Below, 12 T cell receptor beta chains from the same sample are listed, as sequenced in a study of graft-versus-host responses after intestinal transplantation. These TCRs' antigens remain unknown. Sequencing was performed with immunoSEQ multiplex PCR; in TCRdb, only in-frame clones are kept and a portion is missing. The sample includes around 71,000 clones, 90% to 95% of them seen just once. The material was unstimulated CD8+ T cells sorted from spleen or lymph node cells, obtained before intestinal transplant. Receptors were obtained from a human donor who received an intestinal transplant.

The chain is built from TRBV27 and TRBJ1-6; 7 bases fit TRBD1. This CDR3 has 20 residues. V was clipped by 0 bases and J by 8 bases; unmatched bases: 19. Looked up from germline, CDR1 is MNHEY and CDR2 is SMNVEV (reference sequence). The DNA for the CDR3 is TGTGCCAGCAGTTTATCTATTCTCACCGCCTCCGGGACAGAAGATTCACCCCTCCACTTT. Encoded protein: CASSLSILTASGTEDSPLHF.

This chain links TRBV9 with TRBJ2-5; 8 positions agree with TRBD1. After removal of 3 bases from V and 2 bases from J, the junction contained 15 bases not matched to a gene. The CDR3 is 18 residues long. Germline values: CDR1 SGDLS, CDR2 YYNGEE. CDR3 protein: CASSARGTLRGRQETQYF. The CDR3 nucleotides read TGTGCCAGCAGCGCCCGCGGGACCCTCAGGGGGCGGCAAGAGACCCAGTACTTC.

The rearrangement links TRBV19 to TRBJ2-7, with D unresolved. CDR1 and CDR2 from the germline V gene are LNHDA and SQIVND (reference sequence). CDR3 length equals 16 residues. Trimming shortened V by 4 bases and J by 2 bases, and 18 bases separated the two germline ends. For the CDR3, the DNA is TGTGCCAGTAGTACGCGACTGAACAAAATACCCTACGAGCAGTACTTC. Its protein is CASSTRLNKIPYEQYF.

The rearrangement uses TRBV27 and TRBJ2-7; no clear D gene. V was cut by 4 bases and J by 0 bases, with 4 bases left in between. The germline V gene has CDR1 MNHEY and CDR2 SMNVEV (reference sequence). There are 12 residues in the CDR3. The CDR3 region is CASSSLSYEQYF. In DNA, the CDR3 is TGTGCCAGCAGTTCCCTCTCCTACGAGCAGTACTTC.

V is TRBV9 and J is TRBJ1-1; D is perhaps TRBD1 (5 bases). The germline V gene encodes CDR1 SGDLS and CDR2 YYNGEE. This CDR3 spans 13 amino acids. The V and J ends lost 3 bases and 7 bases respectively, with 13 bases between them. The CDR3 protein is CASSAGHALEAFF. CDR3 bases: TGTGCCAGCAGCGCCGGACATGCTCTTGAAGCTTTCTTT.

The J gene is TRBJ2-1, the V gene TRBV7-8; D gene uncertain. The CDR3 consists of 15 residues. Per germline, CDR1 SGHVS and CDR2 FQNEAQ. V was trimmed by 0 bases and J by 0 bases, leaving 6 bases between them. CDR3 bases: TGTGCCAGCAGCTTAGCGGTAACCTCCTACAATGAGCAGTTCTTC. This translates into CASSLAVTSYNEQFF.

The genes are TRBV4-1 and TRBJ2-7; D is tentatively TRBD1 or TRBD2 (5 bases each). The CDR3 covers 16 residues. Germline lookup yields CDR1 MGHRA and CDR2 YSYEKL. Trimming removed 2 bases from V and 2 bases from J, with 16 bases in between. The CDR3 bases are TGCGCCAGCAGCCAACCTGGGACCCCCGGCACCTACGAGCAGTACTTC. Amino acids: CASSQPGTPGTYEQYF.

J is TRBJ2-3 and V is TRBV2; 8 nucleotides match TRBD1. The CDR3 is made up of 16 amino acids. The J segment lost 2 bases and the V segment lost 8 bases, leaving 12 bases of the junction unmatched. Germline lookup yields CDR1 SNHLY and CDR2 FYNNEI. The CDR3 DNA follows: TGTGCCAGCCAAGAATGGGGACAGGTATTCACAGATACGCAGTATTTT. Its translation: CASQEWGQVFTDTQYF.

The chain combines TRBV9 with TRBJ2-1; 13 nucleotides match TRBD2. V shed 4 bases and J 7 bases; nucleotides not matched to a gene: 5. This CDR3 is 15 amino acids long. Per the germline V gene, CDR1 is SGDLS and CDR2 is YYNGEE. CDR3 loop: CASSTSGRARNEQFF. The CDR3 nucleotides are TGTGCCAGCAGCACTAGCGGGAGGGCAAGGAATGAGCAGTTCTTC.

This rearrangement joins TRBV7-8 to TRBJ2-7; 10 bases map to TRBD1. V trimming: 0 bases; J trimming: 2 bases; junction bases outside the gene matches: 10. The CDR3 consists of 18 residues. Per germline, CDR1 SGHVS and CDR2 FQNEAQ. The CDR3 is CASSLALGQGEKAYEQYF. CDR3 DNA: TGTGCCAGCAGCTTAGCGCTAGGACAGGGGGAAAAGGCCTACGAGCAGTACTTC.

The chain is built from TRBV10-3 and TRBJ1-3; a weak D match, TRBD1 (5 bases). The CDR3 has 15 amino acids. The ends were cut back, 7 bases at V and 0 bases at J, with 13 bases in the middle. Germline lookup yields CDR1 ENHRY and CDR2 SYGVKD. CDR3 nucleotides: TGTGCCATCACCCAGGGCTTTTTCTCTGGAAACACCATATATTTT. Protein product: CAITQGFFSGNTIYF.

The chain employs TRBV7-9 and TRBJ1-5; D unresolved. V lost 2 bases, J lost 4 bases, and 9 bases lay in between. The CDR3 is made up of 14 amino acids. Germline values: CDR1 SEHNR, CDR2 FQNEAQ (reference sequence). DNA for the CDR3: TGTGCCAGCAGCTTAAGTACCGGAAATCAGCCCCAGCATTTT. Its protein is CASSLSTGNQPQHF.